This T cell receptor (beta chain) is drawn from a study of cytomegalovirus exposure and HLA in healthy donors. Study-level points and caveats: Per a prior analysis, the majority of TCR beta V segments were productive roughly 87% or roughly 30% of the time. A few CMV-associated chains proved CMV antigen-specific in vitro.

The ends lost 6 bases at V and 0 bases at J; junction bases unmatched: 6. CDR1 is SQVTM, CDR2 ANQGSEA, per germline. The CDR3 contains 14 residues. Comments on this clone: The antigen is not known.

The PCR made use of 60 Vbeta and 13 Jbeta primers. Profiling relied on immunoSEQ multiplex PCR, and the TCRdb table lists in-frame clones only, not all of them. The sample gives about 200,000 clones, about 78% of which show up once; roughly 3% is in the top ten. V and J are TRBV29-1 and TRBJ2-3, with 7 bases fitting TRBD2. The specimen sequenced was PBMCs. This TCR derives from a woman aged 30 to 39 in good health and CMV-seronegative. CDR3 loop: CSVITSASTDTQYF. In DNA, the CDR3 is TGCAGCGTCATCACTAGCGCTAGCACAGATACGCAGTATTTT.